These 25 T cell receptor beta chains came from one sample sequenced in a study of T cell repertoires in cytomegalovirus infection. For these TCRs, the target antigens are not known. TCRdb reprocessed the reads via MiXCR and lists one record per CDR3 protein. The table includes 310,000 or so distinct CDR3 sequences, around 25% detected once. Here the sequenced sample was cultured PBMCs, taken from culture after CMV antigen stimulation. Source of these receptors: a human donor in good health (CMV status not recorded). Some clones in this sample may be carry-over from other donors' samples.

This clonotype was counted many times. V gene TRBV7-2 combines with J gene TRBJ2-5; 8 positions agree with TRBD2. The CDR3 loop spans 16 amino acids. Germline CDR1 reads SGHTA; CDR2 reads FQGNSA. V shed 5 bases and J 9 bases; nucleotides not matched to a gene: 17. The CDR3 sequence is CASSRSGEGYKAPQYF. CDR3 in DNA: TGTGCCAGCAGCCGTAGCGGGGAGGGCTATAAAGCTCCCCAGTACTTC.

The chain combines TRBV20-1 with TRBJ2-2; tentatively, D is TRBD1 (5 bases). CDR1 is DFQATT and CDR2 is SNEGSKA in the germline V gene (reference sequence). The germline V and J ends were trimmed by 2 bases and 0 bases, with 16 bases remaining between them. This CDR3 comprises 17 residues. Written as DNA, the CDR3 is TGCAGTGCTAGACCGGACACCCTATTCGCGAACACCGGGGAGCTGTTTTTT. Residues: CSARPDTLFANTGELFF.

This chain connects TRBV4-2 to TRBJ1-4; no reliable D call. The CDR3 consists of 16 residues. Germline CDR1 and CDR2: LGHNA and YNFKEQ. The V and J ends lost 4 bases and 0 bases respectively, with 12 bases between them. CDR3 amino acids: CASSREFGATNEKLFF. The CDR3 DNA follows: TGTGCCAGCAGCCGAGAGTTCGGGGCAACTAATGAAAAACTGTTTTTT.

This clonotype was counted many times. This rearrangement joins TRBV28 to TRBJ2-1, with 7 positions matching TRBD1. CDR1 is MDHEN and CDR2 is SYDVKM in the germline V gene. The CDR3 consists of 16 residues. V lost 7 bases to trimming and J lost 0 bases; unmatched junction nucleotides: 9. CDR3 coding DNA: TGTGCCAGCACCACGGGACAGATAAGCTCCTACAATGAGCAGTTCTTC. This sequence encodes CASTTGQISSYNEQFF.

The chain carries TRBV5-1 and TRBJ2-5, with a tentative D call TRBD2 (5 bases). The ends were cut back, 5 bases at V and 5 bases at J, with 16 bases in the middle. CDR1 and CDR2 from the germline V gene are SGHRS and YFSETQ. The CDR3 is 14 residues long. The CDR3 protein is CASRPSSGFETQYF. As DNA, the CDR3 is TGCGCCAGCAGGCCCTCGTCGGGATTCGAGACCCAGTACTTC.

The chain links TRBV4-1 to TRBJ2-2; 9 nucleotides line up with TRBD2. The junction had 8 bases not matched to a gene; V was cut back by 0 bases and J by 0 bases. Germline-derived CDR1 and CDR2 are MGHRA and YSYEKL. The CDR3 has 19 residues. DNA of the CDR3: TGCGCCAGCAGCCAAGAACAGGCTAGCGGGACCGCGAACACCGGGGAGCTGTTTTTT. Translating gives CASSQEQASGTANTGELFF.

The chain combines TRBV15 with TRBJ2-1; weak D call: TRBD2 (5 bases). Trimming removed 3 bases from V and 4 bases from J, with 16 bases in between. This CDR3 region has 16 residues. Germline V gives CDR1 LNHNV, CDR2 YYDKDF (reference sequence). The DNA of the CDR3 is TGTGCCACCAGCAGGGTGAGGGTCGTCGTGTACAATGAGCAGTTCTTC. It encodes CATSRVRVVVYNEQFF.

The V call is TRBV18, the J call TRBJ2-5; maybe TRBD2 (5 bases). This CDR3 has 14 amino acids. V was pared by 5 bases and J by 3 bases, with 13 bases between. Germline lookup yields CDR1 KGHSH and CDR2 LQKENI. The CDR3 region has the DNA TGTGCCAGCTCAATCGTAAACGGGGAAGAGACCCAGTACTTC. It yields the protein CASSIVNGEETQYF.

This clonotype was counted ten times or more. The chain couples TRBV7-2 to TRBJ2-5; 9 bases are a match to TRBD2. Germline V gene lookup returns CDR1 SGHTA and CDR2 FQGNSA. The CDR3 length is 17 residues. The J segment lost 5 bases and the V segment lost 0 bases, leaving 10 bases of the junction unmatched. The CDR3 DNA sequence: TGTGCCAGCAGCTTAGCCCGTAGGGCGGGAGGGCCGGAGACCCAGTACTTC. Its translation is CASSLARRAGGPETQYF.

This clonotype was seen a few times. The gene calls are TRBV11-2 and TRBJ2-7; D may be TRBD2 (6 bases). Germline CDR1 is SGHAT and CDR2 is FQNNGV. V shed 4 bases and J shed 0 bases, with 19 bases lying between them. The CDR3 runs 17 residues. In DNA, the CDR3 is TGTGCCAGCAGCTCCCCTCGGAGGGGAGTCGGCTCCTACGAGCAGTACTTC. Translation: CASSSPRRGVGSYEQYF.

The chain has TRBV7-2 and TRBJ1-4, with D possibly being TRBD1 (6 bases). V gave up 7 bases and J gave up 3 bases, with 9 bases separating them. Germline CDR1 SGHTA, CDR2 FQGNSA. CDR3 length: 13 amino acids. CDR3 nucleotides: TGTGCCAGCACCCAGGGGCCTAATGAAAAACTGTTTTTT. Translation gives CASTQGPNEKLFF.

The chain couples TRBV6-5 to TRBJ1-1; D ambiguous. This CDR3 is built from 15 residues. Germline lookup yields CDR1 MNHEY and CDR2 SVGAGI. Trimming took 6 bases from V and 0 from J, leaving 14 bases between them. Here the CDR3 reads CASSRSQTMNTEAFF. Here the CDR3 DNA reads TGTGCCAGCAGCCGATCACAGACCATGAACACTGAAGCTTTCTTT.

The rearrangement links TRBV12-3 or TRBV12-4 to TRBJ2-2, with a tentative D call TRBD2 (6 bases). Deletions cut 6 bases from V and 8 bases from J, with 16 bases between. The CDR3 is 14 amino acids. CDR3: CASRRDGKTGELFF. The CDR3 nucleotides are TGTGCCAGCAGGCGGGACGGCAAGACTGGGGAGCTGTTTTTT.

The J gene is TRBJ2-5, the V gene TRBV7-2; D gene ambiguous. The V and J ends lost 0 bases and 5 bases respectively, with 10 bases between them. The V gene's germline CDR1 is SGHTA and CDR2 FQGNSA. This CDR3 region has 14 residues. CDR3 sequence (DNA): TGTGCCAGCAGCTTAGCGCTAAGGGCGGAGACCCAGTACTTC. Protein: CASSLALRAETQYF.

The rearrangement uses TRBV19 and TRBJ2-7; D might be TRBD2 (5 bases). CDR3 length: 12 residues. Per germline, CDR1 LNHDA and CDR2 SQIVND (reference sequence). The CDR3 region has the DNA TGTGGGTTTGTAGGGAGTCCCTACGAGCAGTACTTC. Translating gives CGFVGSPYEQYF.

This chain connects TRBV27 to TRBJ2-2, with TRBD2 matching 7 bases. This CDR3 has 16 amino acids. The V segment lost 5 bases and the J segment 0 bases; nucleotides outside the gene matches: 6. Germline-derived CDR1 and CDR2 are MNHEY and SMNVEV (reference sequence). CDR3 sequence reads: CASSVRGDPNTGELFF. The CDR3 DNA follows: TGTGCCAGCAGTGTCCGGGGGGACCCGAACACCGGGGAGCTGTTTTTT.

J is TRBJ2-3 and V is TRBV28, with 10 nucleotides matching TRBD1. V lost 7 bases, J lost 6 bases, and 13 bases stayed unmatched. Looked up from germline, CDR1 is MDHEN and CDR2 is SYDVKM. CDR3 length: 16 amino acids. The CDR3 DNA reads TGTGCCAGCAACCTAAACCCCGGGACAGGGGATGATACGCAGTATTTT. The encoded protein is CASNLNPGTGDDTQYF.

V gene TRBV24-1 combines with J gene TRBJ2-2; 8 bases are shared with TRBD2. Losses at the gene ends were 6 bases for V and 2 bases for J; bases not matched to a gene: 4. Germline lookup yields CDR1 KGHDR and CDR2 SFDVKD. This CDR3 has 15 amino acids. As DNA, the CDR3 is TGTGCCACCAGTCGGCGGGAGGCCAACACCGGGGAGCTGTTTTTT. It specifies CATSRREANTGELFF.

This clonotype came up many times. The chain recombines TRBV11-2 with TRBJ2-7; 7 positions agree with TRBD2. Germline V gene sequence: CDR1 SGHAT, CDR2 FQNNGV. The CDR3 spans 13 residues. V was clipped by 1 base and J by 6 bases; unmatched bases: 3. CDR3 sequence: CASSLGTGGEQYV. For the CDR3, the DNA is TGTGCCAGCAGCTTAGGGACGGGGGGCGAGCAGTACGTC.

In this sample, this clonotype turned up many times. The V gene is TRBV7-9, the J gene TRBJ1-2; no firm D call. This CDR3 is built from 15 residues. Trimming removed 3 bases from V and 4 bases from J, with 15 bases in between. The V gene's germline CDR1 is SEHNR and CDR2 FQNEAQ (reference sequence). The CDR3 is CASSFRQDPAYGYTF. Here the CDR3 DNA reads TGTGCCAGCAGCTTCAGACAAGACCCTGCCTATGGCTACACCTTC.

The V call is TRBV19, the J call TRBJ2-3; 9 bases map to TRBD1. This CDR3 region has 16 residues. Per germline, CDR1 LNHDA and CDR2 SQIVND (reference sequence). The V and J ends lost 6 bases and 4 bases, in that order; junction bases with no gene match: 11. CDR3 sequence reads: CASSRPGQGSSDTQYF. The CDR3 coding sequence is TGTGCCAGTAGCCGCCCGGGACAGGGTTCATCAGATACGCAGTATTTT.

This clonotype was seen more than once but under ten times. V usage is TRBV7-2 and J usage is TRBJ2-1; 14 positions match TRBD2. This CDR3 is 16 amino acids long. Trimming took 0 bases from V and 9 from J; bases not matched to a gene: 4. Germline V gives CDR1 SGHTA, CDR2 FQGNSA. CDR3 sequence (DNA): TGTGCCAGCAGCTTAGCGGGACTAGCGGGAGCGAGTGAGCAGTTCTTC. Its translation is CASSLAGLAGASEQFF.

This chain uses TRBV20-1 with TRBJ2-1, with D maybe TRBD2 (5 bases). This CDR3 spans 14 amino acids. Germline CDR1 is DFQATT and CDR2 is SNEGSKA (reference sequence). The germline V and J ends were trimmed by 0 bases and 5 bases, with 11 bases remaining between them. The chain's CDR3 is CSARDVEVHNEQFF. CDR3 coding DNA: TGCAGTGCTAGAGACGTGGAGGTTCACAATGAGCAGTTCTTC.

Here the CDR3 reads CATSRAGNNPYEQYF. The CDR3 DNA sequence: TGTGCCACCAGCAGAGCAGGGAATAATCCATACGAGCAGTACTTC. The J gene is TRBJ2-7, the V gene TRBV15, with D maybe TRBD1 (5 bases). Trimming pared 1 base from V and 4 bases from J, leaving 14 bases between. This CDR3 is built from 15 residues. The germline gives CDR1 LNHNV, CDR2 YYDKDF (reference sequence).

This clonotype was detected ten times or more. The rearrangement uses TRBV7-8 and TRBJ2-2; D gene uncertain. Between the trimmed V and J ends, which lost 5 bases and 1 base, there was a span of 11 bases. This CDR3 is built from 15 residues. Germline-derived CDR1 and CDR2 are SGHVS and FQNEAQ. The CDR3 region has the DNA TGTGCCAGCAGCCCTAGAACGGGGAACACCGGGGAGCTGTTTTTT. Amino acid sequence: CASSPRTGNTGELFF.